What follows is one T cell receptor beta chain and its context. The data are from a study of blood T cell repertoires in COVID-19. Study information: T cells, B-cell-depleted T cells, or PBMCs supplied cDNA or gDNA.

Participant reports of clinical history set cohort assignment. This CDR3 contains 15 residues. Germline trimming cut 7 bases from V and 4 bases from J; bases unmatched to any gene: 13. Germline V gives CDR1 GTSNPN, CDR2 SVGIG (reference sequence). Some clones are missing from TCRdb's copy, which holds only in-frame ones; the method was immunoSEQ multiplex PCR. The sample consists of a few hundred thousand clones, roughly 80% of them appearing once. The V and J genes are TRBV30 and TRBJ2-5; 9 bases line up with TRBD1. The material sequenced was PBMCs or T cells enriched from blood (not recorded which). The clonotype was recovered from a woman between 40 and 50 years old with acute COVID-19. Here the CDR3 reads CAYTGGRGYLETQYF. The CDR3 coding sequence is TGTGCCTATACAGGGGGCCGGGGATACTTAGAGACCCAGTACTTC.